This TCR beta chain was identified during a study of T-cell memory formation after mild COVID-19. Study observations and caveats: Among clones contracting day 15 to 85, CD4/CD8 was balanced, whereas later expanders leaned CD4+. Cross-reactive memory seemingly joined, as some responding clones were found in pre-infection memory. Among CD4+ contracting clones, most were CM and EM, and CD8+ ones EMRA.

TCRdb re-called the 5' RACE reads with MiXCR, one entry per CDR3 protein. The data contain 300,000 to 400,000 distinct CDR3 sequences, over 10% of them singletons. A word on this clonotype: Its cognate antigen is unknown.

From germline, CDR1 is LGHNA and CDR2 YSLEER. The CDR3 spans 14 residues. The V end lost 0 bases, the J end lost 6 bases, and 11 bases lay between the germline ends. The sequence derives from a man aged 18 to 29 who had mild COVID-19 (a few samples of this study predate the infection). Cell type and time point are not known. The chain links TRBV4-3 to TRBJ1-2, with no clear D. The source material was PBMCs or a T cell subset sorted from them (not recorded which). CDR3 loop: CASSQDPVSHGYTF. CDR3 DNA: TGCGCCAGCAGCCAAGATCCGGTCTCGCATGGCTACACCTTC.